This record looks at one T cell receptor (beta chain) sequence and its context. Its antigen is not identified. The data derive from a study of T cell responses to AZD1222 COVID-19 vaccine. Study-wide results and caveats: The number of AZD1222 recipients seropositive at baseline was only 6 or 7. Two doses of AZD1222 preceded a rise in Spike-specific TCR breadth and depth. The study reported that nearly half of spike-specific TCRs target unmutated variant regions.

Clones were sequenced by immunoSEQ multiplex PCR, and TCRdb holds only the in-frame ones, with some missing. The table records more than 60,000 clones, 83% of them present only once. The clonotype was recovered from an adult who received the AZD1222 COVID-19 vaccine. The starting material was peripheral blood, obtained 28 days after the second AZD1222 dose.

The DNA for the CDR3 is TGTGCCAGCAGCCCCTATGCCGGACTGTACGAGCAGTACTTC. Translation gives CASSPYAGLYEQYF. This rearrangement joins TRBV4-2 to TRBJ2-7; possibly TRBD2 for D (5 bases). CDR1 and CDR2 (germline): LGHNA, YNFKEQ. Between the trimmed V and J ends, which lost 4 bases and 4 bases, there was a span of 14 bases. This CDR3 is built from 14 residues.